Below are 3 T cell receptor beta chains sequenced from a single sample in a study of shared clonotypes between healthy human individuals. Some clones are missing from TCRdb's copy, which holds only in-frame ones; the method was immunoSEQ multiplex PCR. This sample has 1.4 million or so clones, with approximately 98.5% found just once. Source material: naive CD4+ T cells sorted from blood. Regarding subset: CD45RA+ positively selected. The source is a man younger than 45 in good health.

The chain is built from TRBV29-1 and TRBJ1-2, with 7 bases matching TRBD1. The V segment lost 6 bases and the J segment 4 bases; nucleotides outside the gene matches: 5. This CDR3 contains 12 residues. Germline V gene data show CDR1 as SQVTM and CDR2 as ANQGSEA. The CDR3 loop reads CSVRTGFYGYTF. In DNA form, the CDR3 reads TGCAGCGTCCGGACAGGTTTCTATGGCTACACCTTC.

This chain joins TRBV5-1 and TRBJ2-1; D perhaps matches TRBD2 (6 bases). The CDR3 spans 15 residues. V shed 1 base and J shed 9 bases, with 17 bases lying between them. CDR1 and CDR2 from the germline V gene are SGHRS and YFSETQ. Here the CDR3 DNA reads TGCGCCAGCAGCTTGAGAGTTTCTAGCGATGGTGAGCAGTTCTTC. Amino acids: CASSLRVSSDGEQFF.

The V and J genes are TRBV2 and TRBJ2-6; D could derive from TRBD1 or TRBD2 (5 bases each). CDR1 is SNHLY and CDR2 is FYNNEI in the germline V gene. This CDR3 is built from 17 residues. The germline V and J ends were trimmed by 4 bases and 2 bases, with 15 bases remaining between them. CDR3 in DNA: TGTGCCAGCAGTGTTCGGGGCCTCCATCCTGGGGCCAACGTCCTGACTTTC. This gives the protein CASSVRGLHPGANVLTF. The complete variable domain, with remaining parts taken from reference TRBV2 and TRBJ2-6, reads EPEVTQTPSHQVTQMGQEVILRCVPISNHLYFYWYRQILGQKVEFLVSFYNNEISEKSEIFDDQFSVERPDGSNFTLKIRSTKLEDSAMYFCASSVRGLHPGANVLTFGAGSRLTVL.